This is a list of T cell receptor beta chains from one sample in a study of OX40 agonist ivuxolimab in advanced cancers. Sequencing used immunoSEQ multiplex PCR; TCRdb keeps in-frame clones, though not all of them. Here the sample spans tens of thousands of clones, around four fifths being singletons. This specimen was CD4+ or CD8+ T cells sorted from blood, taken in a trial of the OX40 agonist ivuxolimab. Receptors originate from an adult with an advanced solid tumor such as melanoma, head and neck, liver or kidney cancer. The CDR3 runs from the conserved cysteine through the conserved F or W. Each record gives: CDR3 length, V gene, J gene, D gene, clone size, CDR3 protein, CDR3 DNA. The D gene is left open where the match is weak. Only some rows state a clone size, as once, few, many or a class for expanded clones.

>14|TRBV19|TRBJ1-2|TRBD1|once
CASSPQTGGLGYTF
TGTGCCAGTAGCCCGCAGACAGGGGGCTTAGGCTACACCTTC
>15|TRBV6-1|TRBJ1-3|NA|NA
CASRLRNLSGNTIYF
TGTGCCAGCAGACTCAGGAATCTCTCTGGAAACACCATATATTTT
>14|TRBV5-1|TRBJ1-3|NA|NA
CASSSGASGNTIYF
TGCGCCAGCAGCTCTGGAGCGTCAGGAAACACCATATATTTT
>13|TRBV10-3|TRBJ1-3|NA|NA
CAAASASGNTIYF
TGTGCCGCCGCAAGCGCCTCTGGAAACACCATATATTTT
>15|TRBV15|TRBJ1-3|NA|NA
CATSRDVGAGNTIYF
TGTGCCACCAGCAGAGATGTGGGGGCTGGAAACACCATATATTTT
>14|TRBV5-4|TRBJ2-2|NA|NA
CASARDPGTGELFF
TGTGCCAGCGCCCGGGACCCAGGCACCGGGGAGCTGTTTTTT
>13|TRBV10-3|TRBJ2-5|NA|NA
CAISDGLEETQYF
TGTGCCATCAGTGATGGGTTGGAAGAGACCCAGTACTTC
>16|TRBV5-1|TRBJ1-3|NA|NA
CASSLVSTDTGNTIYF
TGCGCCAGCAGCTTGGTTTCTACAGATACTGGAAACACCATATATTTT
>15|TRBV5-1|TRBJ2-5|TRBD1|few
CASSLSGGGGETQYF
TGCGCCAGCAGCTTATCAGGGGGCGGTGGGGAGACCCAGTACTTC
>15|TRBV7-2|TRBJ2-5|NA|NA
CASSSLVGFQETQYF
TGTGCCAGCAGCTCCCTAGTCGGGTTCCAAGAGACCCAGTACTTC
>16|TRBV28|TRBJ1-2|TRBD1|NA
CASSPYYPDRGPGYTF
TGTGCCAGCAGTCCGTATTACCCCGACAGGGGGCCTGGCTACACCTTC
>16|TRBV28|TRBJ2-4|NA|NA
CASSLRGALGKNIQYF
TGTGCCAGCAGTTTGAGGGGGGCGTTAGGCAAAAACATTCAGTACTTC
>14|TRBV27|TRBJ2-1|TRBD2|NA
CAASRGGGAFEQFF
TGTGCCGCCAGCAGGGGCGGGGGGGCCTTTGAGCAGTTCTTC
>15|TRBV4-2|TRBJ1-2|NA|once
CASSQDLGQSYGYTF
TGTGCCAGCAGCCAAGATTTAGGACAGAGCTATGGCTACACCTTC
>14|TRBV11-2|TRBJ1-1|NA|NA
CASSLGVKAAEAFF
TGTGCCAGCAGCTTAGGAGTGAAAGCCGCTGAAGCTTTCTTT
>15|TRBV5-6|TRBJ2-5|NA|few
CASSSYRLGQETQYF
TGTGCCAGCAGCTCGTACCGACTGGGACAAGAGACCCAGTACTTC
>15|TRBV6-1|TRBJ1-6|TRBD1|NA
CASRGDRGQSSPLHF
TGTGCCAGCAGGGGTGACAGGGGGCAGAGTTCACCCCTCCACTTT
>17|TRBV18|TRBJ1-5|NA|NA
CASSPDLAQDSNQPQHF
TGTGCCAGCTCACCAGATCTTGCCCAGGATAGCAATCAGCCCCAGCATTTT
>17|TRBV7-9|TRBJ2-5|NA|NA
CASSPPRGTRGQETQYF
TGTGCCAGCAGCCCTCCCCGGGGGACAAGAGGTCAAGAGACCCAGTACTTC
>16|TRBV6-5|TRBJ2-7|NA|NA
CASSYSASPSSYEQYF
TGTGCCAGCAGTTACTCCGCTAGCCCCAGCTCCTACGAGCAGTACTTC
>16|TRBV19|TRBJ1-2|TRBD1|NA
CASTHHGEGAVGGYTF
TGTGCCAGTACCCACCACGGCGAGGGGGCAGTAGGTGGCTACACCTTC
>13|TRBV11-2|TRBJ1-2|NA|NA
CASSSSGVIGYTF
TGTGCCAGCAGCTCGAGCGGGGTAATTGGCTACACCTTC
>15|TRBV9|TRBJ2-3|NA|NA
CASSVGERSTDTQYF
TGTGCCAGCAGCGTAGGGGAGCGAAGCACAGATACGCAGTATTTT
>14|TRBV6-1|TRBJ1-1|NA|NA
CASDNTRTGGEAFF
TGTGCCAGCGATAACACACGAACAGGTGGTGAAGCTTTCTTT
>14|TRBV28|TRBJ2-6|NA|once
CASGRSSGANVLTF
TGTGCCAGCGGGCGGAGCTCTGGGGCCAACGTCCTGACTTTC
>16|TRBV9|TRBJ2-1|NA|NA
CASSVGLRALSNEQFF
TGTGCCAGCAGCGTAGGATTGAGGGCCCTGTCTAATGAGCAGTTCTTC
>17|TRBV7-9|TRBJ2-7|NA|NA
CASSLGEGQSAVYEQYF
TGTGCCAGCAGCTTAGGGGAGGGACAGTCGGCGGTCTACGAGCAGTACTTC
>15|TRBV5-1|TRBJ2-2|TRBD1|NA
CASSPGQGLGGELFF
TGCGCCAGCAGCCCAGGACAGGGACTGGGCGGGGAGCTGTTTTTT
>14|TRBV11-2|TRBJ1-5|TRBD1|NA
CASSATGRVQPQHF
TGTGCCAGCAGCGCGACAGGGCGAGTTCAGCCCCAGCATTTT